This TCR beta chain was sequenced in a study of CD8 T cells in Susac syndrome. Germline V gene data show CDR1 as SGDLS and CDR2 as YYNGEE. The CDR3 consists of 15 residues. V was clipped by 2 bases and J by 0 bases, with 9 bases between them. With random hexamers, about 0.5 to 1 ug RNA was reverse transcribed. TCRdb re-called the immunoSEQ multiplex PCR reads with MiXCR, one entry per CDR3 protein. This sample carries more than 250,000 distinct CDR3 sequences, 92% of them seen once, and the ten largest clones take approximately 0.065%. TCR beta from blood CD8+ and CD4+ T cells was sequenced. The chain combines TRBV9 with TRBJ2-1; the D gene is possibly TRBD2 (5 bases). The TCR comes from a human donor with multiple sclerosis. The specimen was CD4+ T cells from PBMCs. In DNA form, the CDR3 reads TGTGCCAGCAGCGTCGGAGCGGACTCCTACAATGAGCAGTTCTTC. Its protein is CASSVGADSYNEQFF.